This record concerns one T cell receptor beta chain sequence. The CDR3 spans 13 residues. Germline V lookup: CDR1 LGHDT, CDR2 YNNKEL (reference sequence). V was pared by 4 bases and J by 5 bases, with 2 bases of the junction left unmatched. The data derive from a study of blood T cell repertoires in COVID-19. About the study: COVID-19 samples from acute and convalescent phases originated in the United States, Italy and Spain. T cells, B-cell-depleted T cells, or PBMCs supplied cDNA or gDNA.

As handled by the study authors: Reference gene primers were amplified, and this amplification served to estimate nucleated cell counts. This table comes from immunoSEQ multiplex PCR, and its TCRdb copy is limited to in-frame clones, with some not included. The V and J calls and clone size are taken from that table; D and trimming were inferred from the DNA. The sample holds 130,000 to 150,000 clones, over 80% seen once. The source is a woman aged 45-59 years with acute or convalescent COVID-19. Sequenced input: peripheral blood. The chain carries TRBV3-1 (or the pseudogene TRBV3-2) and TRBJ1-1; 9 nucleotides line up with TRBD1. This CDR3 reads CASSRTGVTEAFF. CDR3 in DNA: TGTGCCAGCAGCCGGACAGGGGTTACTGAAGCTTTCTTT.